Below are 8 T cell receptor beta chains sequenced from a single sample in a study of cytomegalovirus exposure and HLA in healthy donors. Amplification used 60 Vbeta primers and 13 Jbeta primers. The data were produced by immunoSEQ multiplex PCR, yet TCRdb's version contains in-frame clones alone and is incomplete. The table records 130,000 or so clones, around 80% of them present only once. The sequencing sample was made of PBMCs. The receptors stem from a woman between 18 and 29 years old in good health and CMV-seronegative.

The chain recombines TRBV7-9 with TRBJ2-1; 9 bases are shared with TRBD2. There are 15 residues in the CDR3. Trimming took 5 bases from V and 9 from J; bases not matched to a gene: 11. Germline V CDR1 and CDR2: SEHNR, FQNEAQ (reference sequence). The chain's CDR3 is CASSPTGTSTIEQFF. The CDR3 region has the DNA TGTGCCAGCAGCCCCACCGGGACTAGCACCATTGAGCAGTTCTTC. Filled out from reference TRBV7-9 and TRBJ2-1, the complete variable domain reads DTGVSQNPRHKITKRGQNVTFRCDPISEHNRLYWYRQTLGQGPEFLTYFQNEAQLEKSRLLSDRFSAERPKGSFSTLEIQRTEQGDSAMYLCASSPTGTSTIEQFFGPGTRLTVL.

This chain joins TRBV7-2 and TRBJ2-2; 8 bases match TRBD2. The CDR3 length is 16 residues. V was pared by 6 bases and J by 1 base, with 7 bases of the junction left unmatched. CDR1 SGHTA and CDR2 FQGNSA come from the germline V gene. The CDR3 is CASSSTSGMNTGELFF. The CDR3 bases are TGTGCCAGCAGTTCTACTAGCGGCATGAACACCGGGGAGCTGTTTTTT.

The chain combines TRBV11-3 with TRBJ2-2; the D is unclear. The germline V gene has CDR1 SGHNT and CDR2 YENEEA. Trimming removed 1 base from V and 1 base from J, with 7 bases in between. The CDR3 length is 15 residues. The CDR3 is CASSLGLLNTGELFF. The CDR3 DNA sequence: TGTGCCAGCAGCTTAGGACTTCTGAACACCGGGGAGCTGTTTTTT.

The chain combines TRBV7-9 with TRBJ2-5; the D gene is possibly TRBD2 (6 bases). The end of the DNA is better explained by TRBJ2-7, so the J call may be wrong. The CDR3 runs 16 residues. Germline-derived CDR1 and CDR2 are SEHNR and FQNEAQ (reference sequence). CDR3 sequence reads: CASSIGAGSSSYEQYF. CDR3 sequence (DNA): TGTGCCAGCAGCATTGGGGCGGGGTCCAGCTCCTACGAGCAGTACTTC.

The chain has TRBV4-1 and TRBJ1-5, with unresolved D. Germline V gene data show CDR1 as MGHRA and CDR2 as YSYEKL. V shed 4 bases and J shed 4 bases, with 11 bases lying between them. CDR3 length equals 14 residues. The DNA of the CDR3 is TGCGCCAGCAGCCTCCACTTGTCGAATCAGCCCCAGCATTTT. It yields the protein CASSLHLSNQPQHF.

The chain couples TRBV11-2 to TRBJ2-7; D remains ambiguous. This CDR3 has 13 residues. V gave up 0 bases and J gave up 0 bases, with 3 bases separating them. CDR1 SGHAT and CDR2 FQNNGV come from the germline V gene. This CDR3 reads CASSLDSSYEQYF. The CDR3, as DNA: TGTGCCAGCAGCTTAGACTCCTCCTACGAGCAGTACTTC.

The V and J genes are TRBV19 and TRBJ1-6; D not certain. Trimming left V 3 bases short and J 0 bases short, with 6 bases between. CDR1 is LNHDA, CDR2 SQIVND, per germline (reference sequence). This CDR3 region has 15 residues. CDR3 amino acids: CASSILSSYNSPLHF. CDR3 bases: TGTGCCAGTAGTATCCTGAGCTCCTATAATTCACCCCTCCACTTT.

V gene TRBV6-4 combines with J gene TRBJ1-2, with D perhaps TRBD1 (5 bases). The CDR3 runs to 11 residues. Trimming shortened V by 10 bases and J by 8 bases, and 14 bases separated the two germline ends. Germline assignment: CDR1 MRHNA and CDR2 SNTAGT. The CDR3: CATGGPGGYTF. CDR3 bases: TGTGCCACGGGGGGACCGGGAGGCTACACCTTC.